This T cell receptor (beta chain) was found in a study of T cells in Graves' hyperthyroidism and ophthalmopathy. Study-wide points: Before onset, by a median of approximately 5.9 months, the model predicted ophthalmopathy. Blood also carried most thyroid clonotypes expanded above 0.001.

V was trimmed by 1 base and J by 10 bases, leaving 11 bases between them. Looked up from germline, CDR1 is SGHAT and CDR2 is FQNNGV. CDR3 size: 14 residues. Amplification of TCR beta CDR3 regions used RNA as the template. A first-round RT-PCR of the TCR CDR3 used the HTBI primer set. TCRdb re-called the multiplex PCR reads through MiXCR, storing one row per CDR3 protein. The sample shows 310,000 or so distinct CDR3 sequences, approximately 15% of them seen only once. Clinical symptoms, serum thyroxine, TRAb, thyroid ultrasound and orbital computed tomography informed diagnoses. This sample holds PBMCs from approximately 10 ml fresh peripheral blood. About this clonotype: Its antigen remains unidentified.

This chain uses TRBV11-2 with TRBJ1-6; the D is unclear. Sequencing was performed on blood. This sequence was found in a woman in her fifties or sixties with Graves' ophthalmopathy. The chain's CDR3 is CASSLVREGSPLHF. The CDR3 DNA reads TGTGCCAGCAGCTTAGTAAGGGAAGGATCACCCCTCCACTTT. The full variable domain, rest sourced from reference TRBV11-2 and TRBJ1-6, is EAGVAQSPRYKIIEKRQSVAFWCNPISGHATLYWYQQILGQGPKLLIQFQNNGVVDDSQLPKDRFSAERLKGVDSTLKIQPAKLEDSAVYLCASSLVREGSPLHFGNGTRLTVT.